Sequencing of this T cell receptor beta chain was carried out in a study of shared clonotypes between healthy human individuals (dated by TCRdb to the early 2020s). For context, the study as a whole: The cohort included three men and two women between 18 and 49 years of age. Blood TCR repertoires of about 5 healthy adults were deeply sequenced to estimate repertoire size and the extent of clonotype sharing between individuals. Per donor, leukapheresis produced somewhere between about 0.94 and 10 billion PBMCs. For each donor, three plates each were used for CD4 naive and CD4 memory, two plates were used for CD8 naive, and one plate was used for CD8 memory. Different laboratories and diverse techniques were used to prepare libraries and sequence TCR repertoires, to increase sequencing depth and limit assay-specific biases.

Trimming costs V 2 bases and J 1 base, and their ends lie 11 bases apart. Sequences MNHEY (CDR1) and SMNVEV (CDR2) are obtained from the germline V gene (reference sequence). The CDR3 sequence holds 15 residues, the cysteine and phenylalanine included. The sequence is cut down to CDR3 DNA, 45 bases in frame from base 1. What the work shows at the level of the full study, not this receptor alone: Clonotypes shared by all four sorted-subset donors showed higher generation probabilities than non-shared clonotypes. Roughly 5% of naive CD4, around 3.6% of naive CD8, about 2.5% of memory CD4, and 0.4% of memory CD8 clonotypes were shared across several donors. Incomplete sequencing was indicated by rarefaction of sorted-subset datasets, despite the large sequencing depth. Sampling was restricted to blood, and TCR repertoires in tissue are likely to differ from TCR repertoires in blood. Pairwise subsampling indicated that sequencing depth was expected to affect the degree of clonotype sharing among donors. Naive subsets generally had larger estimated clonotype richness than memory subsets. The small number of donors limited the genetic and exposure-history diversity represented.

For the CD8 naive samples, CD45RO-negative cells were positively selected for CCR7, yielding a CD45RA+CCR7+ population from which TemRA cells were excluded. Donors were healthy HIV-negative adults with no recently reported acute infections or vaccinations. Every donor was a Caucasian adult living in Nashville, Tennessee, USA. After blood collection by leukapheresis, PBMCs were isolated using Ficoll-Histopaque density gradient centrifugation and then cryopreserved in the vapor phase of liquid nitrogen. Purity and quantity of every magnetically sorted T cell population were checked by analytical flow cytometry. From each sorted fraction, genomic DNA was isolated and quantified by UV absorbance on a Nanodrop 2000c. This clone was recorded once. Its antigen is not yet known. No much larger clone is present one base from it, and per-base qualities are unavailable. Using the deep immunoSEQ assay, multiplex PCR amplified TCR CDR3 regions from genomic DNA. Extracted genomic DNA from each cell subset was spread evenly across all wells of several immunoSEQ 96-well plates, with each plate serving as a replicate. For sorted subsets, approximately 200 ng of genomic DNA, equivalent to 25,000 to 30,000 T cell genomes, went into each replicate PCR. Purified libraries were quantified with a Qubit 3.0 fluorometer, sized on a Bioanalyzer 2100, and re-quantified with the KAPA Library Quantification kit. Every immunoSEQ 96-well plate was sequenced on a dedicated single-read 150-cycle Illumina NextSeq 550 flow cell. The original methods were these. Because the immunoSEQ output included only junctional sequences and no quality scores, the filtering could not be the same as the filtering used for full-length reads. To assign V/J genes and CDR3, sequences were annotated against IMGT germline references using PyIR, a Python wrapper for IgBLAST v1.9. Any read was removed if the V/J assignment was weak (E-value above 1e-6), the CDR3 was missing, or the read contained stop codons, out-of-frame junctions, or ambiguous translated residues. V3J clonotypes were defined by identical inferred V gene, J gene, and CDR3 amino acid sequence. To compute the percentage overlap between repertoires, the number of shared unique clonotypes was divided by the size of the smaller repertoire. RTK rarefaction, the Chao1 estimator, and Recon v2.1 estimates of unobserved clonotypes were used to assess repertoire richness. OLGA was used to compute generation probabilities for all TCRbeta clonotypes that the gDNA method yielded from four donors. What TCRdb holds here is the immuneACCESS table cut down to in-frame rearrangements. Part of the clones is not present; checked against another copy, under half of the missing clones reflect an unresolved V gene, and the others are unexplained. V and J calls and clone size are those listed in that table; D and trimming were worked out from the DNA. The sample has some 2 million clones on record, over 85% of them singletons. The ten largest make up around 1% of the sample.

The chain links TRBV27 with TRBJ2-5; TRBD1 is perhaps the D gene, given 5 matching bases. The sample comprised naive CD8+ T cells sorted from blood. According to the study, the label for this sample's cell subset or site signals: CD45RA+CCR7+. This TCR derives from a man in his late teens or twenties in good health. CDR3 region: CASSLRSGLQETQYF. The DNA reads as follows: TGTGCCAGCAGTTTACGGTCAGGGCTCCAAGAGACCCAGTACTTC.